This is a list of T cell receptor beta chains from one sample in a study of T cell repertoires in cytomegalovirus infection. No antigen is known for these receptors. TCRdb ran MiXCR on the reads and lists one entry per CDR3 protein. The sample yields roughly 990,000 distinct CDR3 sequences, about 33% seen once. The sequencing used cultured CD8+ T cells from PBMCs, collected from culture after CMV antigen stimulation. These receptor sequences come from a human donor in good health (CMV status not recorded). Some clones in this sample may be carry-over from other donors' samples. The CDR3 runs from the conserved cysteine through the conserved F or W. Fields, in order: J gene, V gene, clone size, CDR3 protein. Rows may omit the clone size; those that give it use once, few, many or a size class.

>TRBJ1-2|TRBV4-1|NA
CASSHFGDYDYGYTF
>TRBJ1-2|TRBV10-3|few
CAISPGQTYGYTF
>TRBJ2-1|TRBV6-5|many
CASRSRLRDWNSYNEQFF
>TRBJ1-2|TRBV12-3/TRBV12-4|NA
CASSPALAYGYTF
>TRBJ1-4|TRBV28|NA
CASNLRGRDSTNEKLFF
>TRBJ1-1|TRBV27|NA
CANKGDRAFF
>TRBJ1-5|TRBV19|once
CASSRDSYQPQHF
>TRBJ2-3|TRBV7-6|few
CASSPGGGMTDTQYF
>TRBJ1-1|TRBV4-3|NA
CASSQKGLNTEAFF
>TRBJ2-6|TRBV28|NA
CTSSPRFSGANVLTF
>TRBJ1-2|TRBV5-6|NA
CASSFRTQGNYGYTF
>TRBJ2-7|TRBV10-3|NA
CAISDPETPRHEQYF
>TRBJ2-2|TRBV6-2/TRBV6-3|NA
CASSYVKPPNTGELFF
>TRBJ2-3|TRBV24-1|NA
CATSVLDTQYF
>TRBJ2-1|TRBV7-2|many
CASSLGGQEIYNEQFF
>TRBJ2-7|TRBV7-9|few
CASSLYGEQYF
>TRBJ1-2|TRBV28|NA
CASSPPDGRGGYTF
>TRBJ1-6|TRBV19|few
CASSPSLDNSPLHF
>TRBJ2-1|TRBV11-3|few
CASSLPASGGHEQFF
>TRBJ1-6|TRBV6-1|many
CASSEKGPKGSPLHF
>TRBJ1-5|TRBV7-6|few
CASSLEGDPNQPQHF
>TRBJ1-2|TRBV7-2|NA
CASNLGPGYTF
>TRBJ1-5|TRBV28|NA
CASSLRGSSQPQHF
>TRBJ2-1|TRBV6-1|few
CASSYPDGQEQFF
>TRBJ1-1|TRBV4-1|NA
CASSHPGRITEAFF
>TRBJ1-2|TRBV20-1|few
CSGSEGLYGYTF
>TRBJ2-1|TRBV12-3/TRBV12-4|few
CASTPGGGYNEQFF
>TRBJ2-1|TRBV4-3|once
CASSQGGHSMDEQFF
>TRBJ1-2|TRBV27|few
CASRIPGRGSFYTF
>TRBJ2-7|TRBV6-1|many
CASTWAGDSYEQYF
>TRBJ2-3|TRBV19|NA
CASSRGAADTDTQYF
>TRBJ1-2|TRBV6-2/TRBV6-3|NA
CASSYGTGLASYTF
>TRBJ2-1|TRBV12-3/TRBV12-4|many
CASSFKGGFVNEQFF